This T cell receptor beta chain was sequenced in a study of CD8 T cells in Susac syndrome (dated by TCRdb to the late 2010s). For the study in its entirety: Among the Susac syndrome patients who were sequenced, clinically active disease was present in over 5 and clinical remission was observed in roughly 8. Clonality of the CD8+ T cell repertoire was compared between more than 10 healthy donors, about 14 Susac syndrome patients and around 15 multiple sclerosis patients. Whether CD8+ T cell activation and differentiation in Susac syndrome was antigen driven was tested using repertoire sequencing. At blood withdrawal, Susac syndrome patients were either therapy-naive, taking corticosteroids (in some cases with IVIg as well), or taking IVIg alone.

This clonotype was seen more than once but under ten times. The target of this receptor is not known. Within one base of it there is no much larger clone, and no base qualities were kept. Summary of the overall study and its limitations: In the total CD8+ and CD8+ TEMRA repertoires, more than 15 and five Susac-specific public clones, respectively, were identified. The study acknowledged that relatively few individuals were included in the TCR sequencing and HLA analysis. CD8+ repertoires in Susac syndrome showed clonal expansion, which was highest in CD8+ TEMRA cells and was greater in clinically active patients than in remitting patients.

The CDR3 numbers 11 residues from cysteine through phenylalanine. The CDR3 DNA has 33 bases and is translated from base 1. The trim is 3 bases for V and 5 bases for J, with a gap of 3 bases between the germline ends. RNA was extracted using the RNeasy kit, and about 0.45 to 1 microgram was reverse transcribed with random hexamers. TCR beta CDR3 regions were amplified with the immunoSEQ multiplex PCR assay covering 54 Vbeta and 13 Jbeta segments. PCR amplification bias was corrected using a synthetic template baseline for primer optimization and computational correction. The published analysis was carried out like this. Only productive sequences were kept, with reads annotated to V, D and J genes according to IMGT and analyzed in immunoSEQ Analyzer. To calculate clonality, Shannon entropy was normalized by log2 of the number of productive unique sequences and then subtracted from one. For each patient and control, public and private clones were evaluated within the 100 most prevalent clones. Clones were defined as Susac-specific if absent from the healthy and MS cohorts, from around 1,000 published viral clones and from other ImmuneACCESS disease sequences. Starting from the raw public reads, TCRdb applied fastp trimming at Q25, assembled clones with MiXCR and retained in-frame beta chains. Each record represents a unique CDR3 protein, reported with the most common genes and DNA among its rows. The V and J calls were determined by TCRdb, not by the authors. This sample is represented by about 130,000 distinct CDR3 sequences; more than 85% of them were singletons. Around 0.2% of the sample belongs to the ten largest clones.

Peripheral blood CD8+ and CD4+ T cells from healthy donors, Susac syndrome patients and multiple sclerosis patients were profiled by high-throughput TCR beta sequencing. The Susac syndrome patients fulfilled recently defined diagnostic criteria for either definite or probable disease. CD8+ TEMRA cells were enriched by FACS, while bulk CD8+ and CD4+ T cells were purified by magnetic negative isolation. Blood was collected in EDTA tubes and processed within 24 hours, with PBMCs isolated through density gradient centrifugation. PBMCs intended for TCR sequencing were frozen in liquid nitrogen and were later thawed in a 37 degrees C water bath. Purity of sorted or isolated CD4+, CD8+ and CD8+ TEMRA cells was at least 90%.

Sample: CD8+ T cells from PBMCs. The source is a human donor with Susac syndrome. The chain is encoded by TRBV12-3 or TRBV12-4 joined to TRBJ2-3; the D gene is unclear. In nucleotides, the sequence is TGTGCCAGCAGTTTGGTAGATACGCAGTATTTT. This translates into CASSLVDTQYF.